The clone carrying this TCR beta chain has only a few counts. Its antigen is unknown. The CDR3 loop spans 16 amino acids. CDR1 is KGHDR, CDR2 SFDVKD, per germline. The ends lost 4 bases at V and 5 bases at J; junction bases unmatched: 8. This sample is drawn from a study of T-cell reconstitution after alpha-beta-depleted transplantation in children. The library targeted TCRbeta and was prepared with unique molecular identifiers. TCRdb redid the calling of the PCR reads with MiXCR, one entry per CDR3 protein. The table lists 750,000 to 950,000 distinct CDR3 sequences, 15% to 20% of them singletons. Study results and limitations: Elevated TCRbeta diversity at day 60 was traced, in some patients, to surviving recipient T cells and thymic progenitors. Expanded graft clones numbering several hundred reportedly gave rise to alpha-beta T cells about two months after transplant. It was newly produced T cells that mostly accounted for T-cell counts and diversity one year after transplant.

J is TRBJ2-1 and V is TRBV24-1; 9 bases match TRBD2. The sample consisted of PBMCs, mostly from graft donor cells, taken 360 days after TCRalphabeta/CD19-depleted stem cell transplant. This clonotype was obtained from a male patient younger than 18 who had a stem cell transplant for acute lymphoblastic leukemia, so the T cells may come from the graft donor. The CDR3, as DNA: TGTGCCACCAGTGACCCTAGCGGGACAAACAACAATGAGCAGTTCTTC. Encoded protein: CATSDPSGTNNNEQFF.